These 26 T cell receptor beta chains originate from one sample sequenced in a study of beta chain features in type 1 diabetes. The study, taken as a whole, reports: TCRB CDR3s from Type 1 diabetes patients were moderately but significantly shorter in all four CD4+ subsets.

The authors reverse transcribed all of the isolated RNA, so sequencing captured expressed TCRB transcripts. Profiled with immunoSEQ multiplex PCR; TCRdb holds only in-frame clones, not every one. The sample shows 300,000 to 400,000 clones, 8% to 10% of them seen only once. These receptors' antigens are unknown. Sequencing input: central memory CD4+ T cells from blood. These receptors were collected from a man aged 25 to 45 with type 1 diabetes.

This clone was observed a handful of times. This chain links TRBV4-2 with TRBJ1-5, with no clear D. The V end lost 2 bases, the J end lost 4 bases, and 6 bases lay between the germline ends. The CDR3 runs 13 residues. From germline, CDR1 is LGHNA and CDR2 YNFKEQ. DNA of the CDR3: TGTGCCAGCAGCCAACAGAGTAATCAGCCCCAGCATTTT. This codes for CASSQQSNQPQHF.

This clone has just a few counts. The chain couples TRBV5-1 to TRBJ1-2; D is unclear. There are 12 residues in the CDR3. CDR1 and CDR2 (germline): SGHRS, YFSETQ. Trimming cost V 0 bases and J 13 bases, with 13 bases left between them. The CDR3 loop reads CASSLDPSRITF. CDR3 sequence (DNA): TGCGCCAGCAGCTTGGACCCCAGCCGAATCACCTTC. Based on the CDR3 plus reference TRBV5-1 and TRBJ1-2, the full variable domain is KAGVTQTPRYLIKTRGQQVTLSCSPISGHRSVSWYQQTPGQGLQFLFEYFSETQRNKGNFPGRFSGRQFSNSRSEMNVSTLELGDSALYLCASSLDPSRITFGSGTRLTVV.

This clone showed up just a few times. The CDR3 sequence: CASRRTYLETDTQYF. In DNA form, the CDR3 reads TGTGCCAGCAGACGAACTTACCTCGAGACAGATACGCAGTATTTT. The V gene is TRBV6-5, the J gene TRBJ2-3; D uncertain. Germline CDR1 MNHEY, CDR2 SVGAGI. This CDR3 spans 15 amino acids. Trimming took 6 bases from V and 3 from J, leaving 16 bases between them.

In regard to this clone: A much larger clone sits a single nucleotide away, making a read error possible. The V call is TRBV7-3, the J call TRBJ1-1; D gene uncertain. Germline assignment: CDR1 SGHTA and CDR2 FQGTGA. Trimming shortened V by 3 bases and J by 0 bases, and 5 bases separated the two germline ends. The CDR3 length is 13 residues. The CDR3 loop reads CASSFDMNTEAFF. The CDR3 region has the DNA TGTGCCAGCAGCTTTGATATGAACACTGAAGCTTTCTTT.

This clone came up a few times. The rearrangement links TRBV5-1 to TRBJ1-1, with D possibly being TRBD1 (6 bases). V was shortened by 4 bases and J by 3 bases, with 13 bases between the two germline ends. From germline, CDR1 is SGHRS and CDR2 YFSETQ. The CDR3 extends over 14 amino acids. The CDR3 here is CASSPQGQDTEAFF. DNA for the CDR3: TGCGCCAGCAGCCCGCAGGGGCAAGACACTGAAGCTTTCTTT.

This clone was counted a few times. The V gene is TRBV4-1, the J gene TRBJ2-5; D tentatively reads TRBD1 or TRBD2 (5 bases each). V dropped 4 bases and J dropped 6 bases, with 15 bases sitting between them. CDR3 size: 14 residues. CDR1 is MGHRA, CDR2 YSYEKL, per germline. The CDR3 DNA sequence: TGCGCCAGCAGCCGGAAAGAGGGGCAACAGACCCAGTACTTC. Its translation is CASSRKEGQQTQYF.

This clone was found a few times. The chain carries TRBV6-5 and TRBJ2-7; tentatively, D is TRBD2 (6 bases). V lost 5 bases to trimming and J lost 3 bases, with 17 bases between them. The CDR3 spans 15 residues. Germline CDR1 reads MNHEY; CDR2 reads SVGAGI. The CDR3, as DNA: TGTGCCAGCAGTCACGGGGGTTTGGGAGTCTACGAGCAGTACTTC. Translating it yields CASSHGGLGVYEQYF.

The chain has TRBV15 and TRBJ2-1, with D unclear. Per the germline V gene, CDR1 is LNHNV and CDR2 is YYDKDF (reference sequence). This CDR3 has 15 amino acids. V dropped 0 bases and J dropped 6 bases, with 12 bases sitting between them. The CDR3 protein is CATSRDRRNANEQFF. Here the CDR3 DNA reads TGTGCCACCAGCAGAGACAGGAGAAACGCCAATGAGCAGTTCTTC.

The chain joins TRBV6-5 to TRBJ2-3; D unclear. In germline, CDR1 is MNHEY, CDR2 SVGAGI. Trimming took 0 bases from V and 6 from J, leaving 7 bases between them. The CDR3 is 13 residues long. The CDR3 is CASSYSGPDTQYF. The CDR3 region has the DNA TGTGCCAGCAGTTACTCGGGCCCCGATACGCAGTATTTT.

The rearrangement links TRBV6-1 to TRBJ2-7; perhaps TRBD1 as D (6 bases). Germline V gives CDR1 MNHNS, CDR2 SASEGT. V was trimmed by 2 bases and J by 2 bases, leaving 10 bases between them. CDR3 length equals 14 residues. CDR3 sequence (DNA): TGTGCCAGCAGTGAACACACAGGGACCTACGAGCAGTACTTC. Amino acids: CASSEHTGTYEQYF.

The V and J genes are TRBV11-3 and TRBJ1-1; the D is unclear. Trimming stripped 1 base from V and 1 base from J, with 7 bases between. Germline CDR1 SGHNT, CDR2 YENEEA. This CDR3 has 14 residues. This CDR3 reads CASSLGRQNTEAFF. CDR3 coding DNA: TGTGCCAGCAGCTTAGGGAGACAGAACACTGAAGCTTTCTTT.

V and J are TRBV28 and TRBJ1-2, with a weak D call TRBD1 (6 bases). Per the germline V gene, CDR1 is MDHEN and CDR2 is SYDVKM. The CDR3 extends over 13 amino acids. Trimming shortened V by 7 bases and J by 9 bases, and 18 bases separated the two germline ends. CDR3 sequence reads: CASTERSGVRYTF. The CDR3 DNA is TGTGCCAGCACCGAGAGATCAGGGGTGCGCTACACCTTC.

This clone occurred many times. Additional DNA sequences in this sample encode the identical CDR3. V and J are TRBV28 and TRBJ1-5; D call uncertain. The V and J ends lost 5 bases and 5 bases respectively, with 13 bases between them. The CDR3 is 14 residues long. The germline V gene encodes CDR1 MDHEN and CDR2 SYDVKM. This CDR3 reads CASSLGRRDQPQHF. Here the CDR3 DNA reads TGTGCCAGCAGTCTCGGGCGACGGGATCAGCCCCAGCATTTT.

The V and J genes are TRBV10-3 and TRBJ2-7; 7 nucleotides agree with TRBD1. The ends lost 9 bases at V and 5 bases at J; junction bases unmatched: 13. Per the germline V gene, CDR1 is ENHRY and CDR2 is SYGVKD. The CDR3 has 14 residues. In DNA, the CDR3 is TGTGCCATTCAATATCGACAGGGTCTTAACGAGCAGTACTTC. Its translation: CAIQYRQGLNEQYF.

This clone came up many times. DNA for the CDR3: TGTGCCAGCAGTTTGGCGGCTAGCGGGAGCAATGAGCAGTTCTTC. This codes for CASSLAASGSNEQFF. The J gene is TRBJ2-1, the V gene TRBV28, with TRBD2 identical over 10 bases. The CDR3 sequence is 15 residues long. From germline, CDR1 is MDHEN and CDR2 SYDVKM. Unmatched junction bases numbered 5, after V lost 3 bases and J lost 6 bases.

This clone has ten or more counts. The chain links TRBV11-2 to TRBJ2-3; no clear D gene. Germline loops: CDR1 SGHAT, CDR2 FQNNGV. The CDR3 covers 15 residues. V was cut by 3 bases and J by 1 base, with 11 bases left in between. The CDR3 DNA reads as TGTGCCAGCAGCTTTGCGCTCTCCGGCACAGATACGCAGTATTTT. It translates to CASSFALSGTDTQYF.

The rearrangement joins TRBV6-6 to TRBJ1-1, with D perhaps TRBD1 (6 bases). V was pared by 2 bases and J by 11 bases, with 18 bases between. There are 14 residues in the CDR3. Germline V gives CDR1 MNHNY, CDR2 SVGAGI (reference sequence). The DNA for the CDR3 is TGTGCCAGCAGTTACCCGGGGGGCGGGCTCGAGGCTTTCTTT. Translation: CASSYPGGGLEAFF.

This clone came up a few times. V usage is TRBV6-6 and J usage is TRBJ2-3; D is possibly TRBD2 (6 bases). In germline, CDR1 is MNHNY, CDR2 SVGAGI (reference sequence). Trimming pared 5 bases from V and 7 bases from J, leaving 13 bases between. CDR3 length equals 13 residues. CDR3 protein: CASSTRDSHTQYF. CDR3 nucleotide sequence: TGTGCCAGCAGTACTCGGGACTCTCATACGCAGTATTTT.

This clone was seen more than once but under ten times. This chain uses TRBV4-1 with TRBJ2-7, with TRBD1 matching 8 bases. The V segment lost 1 base and the J segment 6 bases; nucleotides outside the gene matches: 5. Germline V gene data show CDR1 as MGHRA and CDR2 as YSYEKL. The length of the CDR3 is 14 residues. The CDR3 sequence: CASSQATGGIEQYF. Here the CDR3 DNA reads TGCGCCAGCAGCCAAGCAACAGGGGGTATCGAGCAGTACTTC.

J is TRBJ2-6 and V is TRBV7-3, with D unresolved. Germline V gene sequence: CDR1 SGHTA, CDR2 FQGTGA. The CDR3 is 16 residues long. Trimming pared 1 base from V and 1 base from J, leaving 8 bases between. In DNA, the CDR3 is TGTGCCAGCAGCTTAAGTTTGGGTTCTGGGGCCAACGTCCTGACTTTC. Translating gives CASSLSLGSGANVLTF.

J is TRBJ1-1 and V is TRBV5-4, with D possibly being TRBD1 (5 bases). This CDR3 comprises 14 residues. The V end was cut by 0 bases, the J end by 0 bases, with 6 bases between. Germline V lookup: CDR1 SGHNT, CDR2 YYREEE (reference sequence). The CDR3 protein is CASSLVDMNTEAFF. In nucleotides, the CDR3 is TGTGCCAGCAGCTTGGTGGACATGAACACTGAAGCTTTCTTT.

The sample holds many counts of this clone. The chain uses TRBV7-2 and TRBJ2-7; 7 bases fit TRBD1. Germline V gene data show CDR1 as SGHTA and CDR2 as FQGNSA. V was clipped by 3 bases and J by 0 bases; unmatched bases: 11. The CDR3 loop spans 17 amino acids. The CDR3 loop is CASSFGHRDRVSYEQYF. The CDR3 coding sequence is TGTGCCAGCAGCTTTGGGCACCGAGACAGGGTCTCCTACGAGCAGTACTTC.

This clone came up many times. The gene calls are TRBV5-1 and TRBJ2-7, with 9 nucleotides matching TRBD2. CDR1 SGHRS and CDR2 YFSETQ come from the germline V gene. This CDR3 has 14 residues. V trimming: 7 bases; J trimming: 3 bases; junction bases outside the gene matches: 8. CDR3 nucleotides: TGCGCCAGCTTCTGGAGTAGCGGGAGCTACGAGCAGTACTTC. Its translation: CASFWSSGSYEQYF. The entire variable domain, with the rest obtained from reference TRBV5-1 and TRBJ2-7, is as follows: KAGVTQTPRYLIKTRGQQVTLSCSPISGHRSVSWYQQTPGQGLQFLFEYFSETQRNKGNFPGRFSGRQFSNSRSEMNVSTLELGDSALYLCASFWSSGSYEQYFGPGTRLTVT.

The rearrangement uses TRBV19 and TRBJ2-5; D remains unclear. Germline V lookup: CDR1 LNHDA, CDR2 SQIVND (reference sequence). Between the trimmed V and J ends, which lost 3 bases and 3 bases, there was a span of 8 bases. The CDR3 has 13 amino acids. CDR3 DNA: TGTGCCAGTAGTATGATCGAGAAAGAGACCCAGTACTTC. This sequence encodes CASSMIEKETQYF.

The V and J genes are TRBV5-1 and TRBJ2-3; 7 bases match TRBD1. Germline V CDR1 and CDR2: SGHRS, YFSETQ. This CDR3 is built from 17 residues. V lost 0 bases, J lost 0 bases, and 7 bases stayed unmatched. CDR3 bases: TGCGCCAGCAGCTTGGCTCCACAGGGGATGAGCACAGATACGCAGTATTTT. Translating it yields CASSLAPQGMSTDTQYF.

The chain is built from TRBV5-1 and TRBJ1-1, with D unresolved. CDR1 is SGHRS, CDR2 YFSETQ, per germline. The CDR3 consists of 13 residues. Trimming removed 2 bases at V and 11 bases at J, with 16 bases between. The CDR3 loop is CASSLGGSSGAFF. CDR3 nucleotides: TGCGCCAGCAGCTTAGGCGGTTCTTCTGGCGCTTTCTTT.